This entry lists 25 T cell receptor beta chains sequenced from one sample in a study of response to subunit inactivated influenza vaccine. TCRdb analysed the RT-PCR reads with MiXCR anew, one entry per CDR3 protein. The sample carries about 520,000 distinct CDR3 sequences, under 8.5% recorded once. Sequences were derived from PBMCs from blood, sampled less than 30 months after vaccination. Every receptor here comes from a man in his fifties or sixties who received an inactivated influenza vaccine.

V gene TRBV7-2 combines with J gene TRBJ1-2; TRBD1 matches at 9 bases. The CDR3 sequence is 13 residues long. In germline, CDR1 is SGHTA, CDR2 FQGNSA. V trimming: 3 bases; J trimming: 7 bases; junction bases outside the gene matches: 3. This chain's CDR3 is CASSFQDRGGYTF. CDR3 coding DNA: TGTGCCAGCAGCTTTCAGGACAGGGGTGGCTACACCTTC.

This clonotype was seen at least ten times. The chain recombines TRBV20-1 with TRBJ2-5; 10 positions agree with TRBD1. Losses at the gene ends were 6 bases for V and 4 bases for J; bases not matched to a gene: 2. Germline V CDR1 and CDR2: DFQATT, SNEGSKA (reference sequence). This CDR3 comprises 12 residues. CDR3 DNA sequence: TGCAGTGCAGACAGGGGGCGAGAGACCCAGTACTTC. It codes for CSADRGRETQYF.

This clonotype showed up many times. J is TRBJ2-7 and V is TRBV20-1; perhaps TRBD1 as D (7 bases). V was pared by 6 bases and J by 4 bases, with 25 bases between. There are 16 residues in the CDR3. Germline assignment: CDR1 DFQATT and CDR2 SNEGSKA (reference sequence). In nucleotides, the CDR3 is TGCAGTGCGCCAAACCCAGGGGGAGGCCGGAGGTACGAGCAGTACTTC. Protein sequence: CSAPNPGGGRRYEQYF.

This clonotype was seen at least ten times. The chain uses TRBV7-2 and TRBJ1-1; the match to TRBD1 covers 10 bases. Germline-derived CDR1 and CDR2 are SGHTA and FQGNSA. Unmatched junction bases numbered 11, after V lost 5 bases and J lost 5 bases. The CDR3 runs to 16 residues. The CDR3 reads CASSARQGAGGTEAFF. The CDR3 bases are TGTGCCAGCAGCGCCCGACAGGGGGCTGGGGGGACTGAAGCTTTCTTT.

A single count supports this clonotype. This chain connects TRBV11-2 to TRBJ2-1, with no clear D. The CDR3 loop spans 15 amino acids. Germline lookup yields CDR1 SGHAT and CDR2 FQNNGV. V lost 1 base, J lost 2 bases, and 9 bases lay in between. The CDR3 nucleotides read TGTGCCAGCAGCTTAGTTCGTGGTACCTACAATGAGCAGTTCTTC. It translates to CASSLVRGTYNEQFF.

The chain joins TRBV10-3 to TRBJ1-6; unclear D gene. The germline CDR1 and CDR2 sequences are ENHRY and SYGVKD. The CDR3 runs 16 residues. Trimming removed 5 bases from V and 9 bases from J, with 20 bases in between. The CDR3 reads CAISSGKPREGSPLHF. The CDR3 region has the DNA TGTGCCATCAGTTCCGGGAAACCAAGGGAAGGTTCACCCCTCCACTTT.

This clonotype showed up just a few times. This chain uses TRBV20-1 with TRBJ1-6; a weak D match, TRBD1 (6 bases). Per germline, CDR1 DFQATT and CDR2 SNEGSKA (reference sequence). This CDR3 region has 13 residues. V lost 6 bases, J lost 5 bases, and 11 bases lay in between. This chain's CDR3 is CSARGTDNSPLHF. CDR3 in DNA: TGCAGTGCAAGGGGGACCGATAATTCACCCCTCCACTTT.

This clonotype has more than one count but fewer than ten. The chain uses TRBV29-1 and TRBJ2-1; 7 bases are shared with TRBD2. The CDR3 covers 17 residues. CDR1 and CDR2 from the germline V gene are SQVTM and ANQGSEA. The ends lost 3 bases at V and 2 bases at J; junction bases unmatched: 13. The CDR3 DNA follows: TGCAGCGTTGAGTCGCCGCTGGGGGGGAAAACCTACAATGAGCAGTTCTTC. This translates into CSVESPLGGKTYNEQFF.

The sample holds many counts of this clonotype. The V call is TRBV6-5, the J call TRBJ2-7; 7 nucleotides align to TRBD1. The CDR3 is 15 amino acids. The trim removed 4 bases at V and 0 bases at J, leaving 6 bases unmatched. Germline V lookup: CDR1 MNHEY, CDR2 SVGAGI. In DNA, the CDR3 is TGTGCCAGCAGTTTATACCGGGACAGCTCCTACGAGCAGTACTTC. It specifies CASSLYRDSSYEQYF.

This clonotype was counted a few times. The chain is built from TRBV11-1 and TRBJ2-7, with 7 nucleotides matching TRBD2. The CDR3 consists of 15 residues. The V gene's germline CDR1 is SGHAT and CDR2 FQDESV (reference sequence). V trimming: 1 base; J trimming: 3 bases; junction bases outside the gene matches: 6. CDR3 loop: CASSLGRGSIYEQYF. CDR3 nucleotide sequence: TGTGCCAGCAGCTTAGGACGCGGGAGTATCTACGAGCAGTACTTC.

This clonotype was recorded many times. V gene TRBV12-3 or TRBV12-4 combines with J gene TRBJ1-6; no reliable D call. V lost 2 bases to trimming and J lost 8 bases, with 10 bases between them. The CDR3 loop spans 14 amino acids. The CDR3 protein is CASSLMGADSPLHF. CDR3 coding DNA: TGTGCCAGCAGTTTAATGGGAGCCGATTCACCCCTCCACTTT.

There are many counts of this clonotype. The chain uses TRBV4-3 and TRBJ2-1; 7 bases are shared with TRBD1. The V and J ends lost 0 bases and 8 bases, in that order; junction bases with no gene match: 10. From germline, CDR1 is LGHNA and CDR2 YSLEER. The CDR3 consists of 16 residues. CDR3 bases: TGCGCCAGCAGCCAAGATTTGAAGGGGGCTCACTATGAGCAGTTCTTC. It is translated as CASSQDLKGAHYEQFF.

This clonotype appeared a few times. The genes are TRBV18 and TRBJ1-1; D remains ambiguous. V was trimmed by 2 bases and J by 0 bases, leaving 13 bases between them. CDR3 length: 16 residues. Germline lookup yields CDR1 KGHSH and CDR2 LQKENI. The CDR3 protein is CASSPFGGSMNTEAFF. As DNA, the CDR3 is TGTGCCAGCTCACCATTCGGAGGCAGCATGAACACTGAAGCTTTCTTT.

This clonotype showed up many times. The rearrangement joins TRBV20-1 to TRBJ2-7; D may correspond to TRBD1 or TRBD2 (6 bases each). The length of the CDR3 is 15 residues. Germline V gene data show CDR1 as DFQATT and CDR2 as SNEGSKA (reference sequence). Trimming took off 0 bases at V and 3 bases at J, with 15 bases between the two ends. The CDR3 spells CSAREGGRANYEQYF. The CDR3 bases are TGCAGTGCTAGAGAGGGGGGCAGGGCGAACTACGAGCAGTACTTC.

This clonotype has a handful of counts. The CDR3 coding sequence is TGCAGCGTTGTCGAGAGACAGGGATTCTACAATGAGCAGTTCTTC. Its protein is CSVVERQGFYNEQFF. The gene calls are TRBV29-1 and TRBJ2-1; 7 nucleotides line up with TRBD1. From germline, CDR1 is SQVTM and CDR2 ANQGSEA. J gave up 3 bases and V 4 bases, and 9 bases lay outside the gene matches. This CDR3 has 15 residues.

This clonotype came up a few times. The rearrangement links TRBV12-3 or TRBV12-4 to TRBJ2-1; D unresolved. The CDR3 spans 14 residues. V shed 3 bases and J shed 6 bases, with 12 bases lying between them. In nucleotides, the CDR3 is TGTGCCAGCAGTTTTTCAGGACGAACCAATGAGCAGTTCTTC. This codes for CASSFSGRTNEQFF.

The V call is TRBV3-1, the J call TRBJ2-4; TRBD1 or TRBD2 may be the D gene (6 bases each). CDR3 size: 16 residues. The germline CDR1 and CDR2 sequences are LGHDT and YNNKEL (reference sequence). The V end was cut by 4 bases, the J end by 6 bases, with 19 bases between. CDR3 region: CASSRSTGLARNIQYF. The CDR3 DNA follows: TGTGCCAGCAGCCGATCCACAGGGCTAGCGCGAAACATTCAGTACTTC.

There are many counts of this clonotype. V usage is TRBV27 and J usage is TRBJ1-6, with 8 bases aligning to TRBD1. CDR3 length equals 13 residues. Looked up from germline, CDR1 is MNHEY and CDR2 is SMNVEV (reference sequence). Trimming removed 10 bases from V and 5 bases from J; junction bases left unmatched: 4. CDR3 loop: CATTGGNNSPLHF. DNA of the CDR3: TGTGCCACCACAGGGGGGAATAATTCACCCCTCCACTTT.

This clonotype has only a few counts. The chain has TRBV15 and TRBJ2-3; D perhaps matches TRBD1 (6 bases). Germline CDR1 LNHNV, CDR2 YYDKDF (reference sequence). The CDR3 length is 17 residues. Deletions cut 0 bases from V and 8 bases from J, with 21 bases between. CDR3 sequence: CATSRDLGAPGRATQYF. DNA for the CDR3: TGTGCCACCAGCAGAGATCTGGGGGCTCCGGGAAGGGCTACGCAGTATTTT.

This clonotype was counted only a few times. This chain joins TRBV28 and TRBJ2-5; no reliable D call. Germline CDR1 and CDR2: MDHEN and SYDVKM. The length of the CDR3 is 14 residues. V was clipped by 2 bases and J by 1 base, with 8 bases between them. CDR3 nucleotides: TGTGCCAGCAGTTTACCGCCAGGCCAAGAGACCCAGTACTTC. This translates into CASSLPPGQETQYF.

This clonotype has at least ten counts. Here the CDR3 reads CARSGQSSYEQYF. The CDR3 region has the DNA TGTGCCAGATCGGGACAGAGTTCCTACGAGCAGTACTTC. The gene calls are TRBV2 and TRBJ2-7; 7 bases fit TRBD1. This CDR3 has 13 amino acids. V gave up 9 bases and J gave up 1 base; unmatched junction bases: 6. CDR1 SNHLY and CDR2 FYNNEI come from the germline V gene.

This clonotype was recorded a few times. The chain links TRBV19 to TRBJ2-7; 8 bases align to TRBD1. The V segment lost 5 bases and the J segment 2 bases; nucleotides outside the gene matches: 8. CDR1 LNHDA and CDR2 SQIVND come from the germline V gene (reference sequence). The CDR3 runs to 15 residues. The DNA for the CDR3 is TGTGCCAGTAGTTTCCGGGACAGGAGAACCTACGAGCAGTACTTC. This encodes CASSFRDRRTYEQYF.

The CDR3 sequence is CASSPPSGAPNTGELFF. The CDR3 DNA is TGTGCCAGCTCACCCCCTAGTGGGGCACCGAACACCGGGGAGCTGTTTTTT. This sequence joins TRBV18 and TRBJ2-2, with D maybe TRBD1 (5 bases). The CDR3 is made up of 17 amino acids. The V gene's germline CDR1 is KGHSH and CDR2 LQKENI. The germline V and J ends were trimmed by 3 bases and 0 bases, with 14 bases remaining between them.

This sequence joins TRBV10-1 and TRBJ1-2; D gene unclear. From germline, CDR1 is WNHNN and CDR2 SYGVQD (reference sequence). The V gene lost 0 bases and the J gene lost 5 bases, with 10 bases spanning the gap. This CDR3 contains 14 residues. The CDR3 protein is CASSESPGGYGYTF. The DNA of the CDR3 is TGCGCCAGCAGTGAGTCCCCAGGAGGATATGGCTACACCTTC.

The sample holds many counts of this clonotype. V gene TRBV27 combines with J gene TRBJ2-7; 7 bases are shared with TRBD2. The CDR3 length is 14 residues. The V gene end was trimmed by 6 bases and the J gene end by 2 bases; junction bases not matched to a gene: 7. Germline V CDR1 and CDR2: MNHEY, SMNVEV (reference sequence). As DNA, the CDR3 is TGTGCCAGCAGCCCGCAGGGAGGGCCCTACGAGCAGTACTTC. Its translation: CASSPQGGPYEQYF.